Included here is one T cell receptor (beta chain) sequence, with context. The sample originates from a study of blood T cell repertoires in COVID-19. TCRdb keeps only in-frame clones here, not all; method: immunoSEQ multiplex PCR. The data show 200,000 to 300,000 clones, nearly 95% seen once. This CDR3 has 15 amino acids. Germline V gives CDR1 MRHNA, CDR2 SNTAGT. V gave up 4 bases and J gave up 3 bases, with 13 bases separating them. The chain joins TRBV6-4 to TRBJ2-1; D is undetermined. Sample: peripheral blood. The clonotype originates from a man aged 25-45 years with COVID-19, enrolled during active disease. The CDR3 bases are TGTGCCAGCAGTGTGCGGCAGCGCCTCTACAATGAGCAGTTCTTC. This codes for CASSVRQRLYNEQFF.